The 5 T cell receptor beta chains listed next were all sequenced from one sample in a study of T-cell reconstitution after alpha-beta-depleted transplantation in children. For TCRbeta, the library was prepared with unique molecular identifiers. TCRdb fed the PCR reads into MiXCR, producing one record per CDR3 protein. The sample consists of 530,000 or so distinct CDR3 sequences, roughly 27% of them appearing once. The material sequenced was PBMCs, taken before TCRalphabeta/CD19-depleted stem cell transplant. The receptors were sampled from a boy younger than two with Wiskott-Aldrich syndrome, due to receive a stem cell transplant.

This chain uses TRBV5-1 with TRBJ2-3, with 9 nucleotides matching TRBD1. This CDR3 has 13 amino acids. Germline V gene lookup returns CDR1 SGHRS and CDR2 YFSETQ. V was pared by 6 bases and J by 5 bases, with 4 bases of the junction left unmatched. The CDR3, as DNA: TGCGCCAGCACAGGACAGGGGTTAGATACGCAGTATTTT. Encoded protein: CASTGQGLDTQYF.

V usage is TRBV4-1 and J usage is TRBJ1-1; TRBD1 might be the D (5 bases). V lost 4 bases and J 0 bases, leaving 9 bases between the germline ends. This CDR3 has 14 amino acids. Per the germline V gene, CDR1 is MGHRA and CDR2 is YSYEKL. CDR3 bases: TGCGCCAGCAGCCGGGGCGACTTGAACACTGAAGCTTTCTTT. Amino acids: CASSRGDLNTEAFF.

This clonotype has more than one count but fewer than ten. V gene TRBV6-5 combines with J gene TRBJ2-2; the match to TRBD2 covers 11 bases. CDR3 length: 15 residues. Germline V gene lookup returns CDR1 MNHEY and CDR2 SVGAGI. V gave up 6 bases and J gave up 5 bases; unmatched junction bases: 5. CDR3 in DNA: TGTGCCAGCAGCGGACTAGCGGGCGTGACCGGGGAGCTGTTTTTT. This translates into CASSGLAGVTGELFF.

This clonotype has just a few counts. This chain uses TRBV12-3 or TRBV12-4 with TRBJ1-3; 8 bases map to TRBD1. V lost 5 bases and J lost 2; bases outside the gene matches: 5. The CDR3 is 15 residues long. Here the CDR3 DNA reads TGTGCCAGCAGTCCGCAGGGGGCGCCTGGAAACACCATATATTTT. Translating it yields CASSPQGAPGNTIYF.

The V gene is TRBV20-1, the J gene TRBJ2-7; 12 bases match TRBD1. Germline CDR1 reads DFQATT; CDR2 reads SNEGSKA (reference sequence). V gave up 8 bases and J gave up 6 bases; unmatched junction bases: 8. The CDR3 has 13 residues. The CDR3, as DNA: TGCAGTACCTCCGGGACAGGGGGCATCGAGCAGTACTTC. This encodes CSTSGTGGIEQYF.